This TCR beta chain was found in a study of graft-versus-host responses after intestinal transplantation. Turning to the study itself: All of the recipients had induction that used anti-thymocyte globulin, then tacrolimus and steroids for three to four years.

Graft tissue processing released intraepithelial and lamina propria lymphocytes. Comments on this clone: Antigen: not known.

Broader study findings: Present in recipient marrow, GvH clones included some that appeared first in ileum or blood.

Measured with immunoSEQ multiplex PCR; TCRdb has only the in-frame clones, and not every one. The table shows about 15,000 clones, with around 70% occurring only once. The germline V gene encodes CDR1 SGHTA and CDR2 FQGTGA. The ends were cut back, 4 bases at V and 12 bases at J, with 25 bases in the middle. This CDR3 region has 16 residues. Sequenced here: ileum tissue, sampled 14 days after transplant. The V call is TRBV7-3, the J call TRBJ2-1; D is ambiguous. The TCR comes from a human patient who received an intestinal transplant, so some T cells may come from the graft donor. CDR3 in DNA: TGTGCCAGCAGCTCGTCCGGGCCGGTCGCCTCCCTGTGGCAGTTCTTC. Encoded protein: CASSSSGPVASLWQFF.